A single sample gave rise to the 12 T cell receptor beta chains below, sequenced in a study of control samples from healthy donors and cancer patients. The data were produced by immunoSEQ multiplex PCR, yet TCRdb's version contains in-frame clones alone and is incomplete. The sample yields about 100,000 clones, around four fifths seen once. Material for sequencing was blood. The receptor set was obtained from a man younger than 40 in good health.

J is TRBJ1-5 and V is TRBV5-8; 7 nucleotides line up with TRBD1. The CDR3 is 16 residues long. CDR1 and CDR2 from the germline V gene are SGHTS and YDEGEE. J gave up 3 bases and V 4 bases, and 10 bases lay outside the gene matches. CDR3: CASSQFQGGTNQPQHF. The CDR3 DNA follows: TGTGCCAGCAGCCAATTTCAGGGGGGTACCAATCAGCCCCAGCATTTT.

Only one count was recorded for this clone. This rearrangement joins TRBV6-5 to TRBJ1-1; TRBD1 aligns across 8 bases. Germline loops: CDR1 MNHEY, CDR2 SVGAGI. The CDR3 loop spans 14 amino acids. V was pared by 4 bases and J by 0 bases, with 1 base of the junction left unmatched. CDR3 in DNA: TGTGCCAGCAGTTCGGACAGGGTGAACACTGAAGCTTTCTTT. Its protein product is CASSSDRVNTEAFF.

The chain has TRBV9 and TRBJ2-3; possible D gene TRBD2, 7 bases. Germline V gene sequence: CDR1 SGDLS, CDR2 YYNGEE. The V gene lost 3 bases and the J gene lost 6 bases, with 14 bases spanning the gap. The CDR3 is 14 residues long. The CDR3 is CASSGTRGADTQYF. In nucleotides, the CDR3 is TGTGCCAGCAGCGGAACCCGGGGGGCGGATACGCAGTATTTT.

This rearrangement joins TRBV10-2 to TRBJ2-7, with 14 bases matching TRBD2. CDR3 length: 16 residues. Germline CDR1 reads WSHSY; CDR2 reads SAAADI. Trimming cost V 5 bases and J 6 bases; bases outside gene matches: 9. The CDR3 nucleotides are TGCGCCAGCAGTCCCCCCGGGACTAGCGGGGGAGGCGAGCAGTACTTC. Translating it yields CASSPPGTSGGGEQYF.

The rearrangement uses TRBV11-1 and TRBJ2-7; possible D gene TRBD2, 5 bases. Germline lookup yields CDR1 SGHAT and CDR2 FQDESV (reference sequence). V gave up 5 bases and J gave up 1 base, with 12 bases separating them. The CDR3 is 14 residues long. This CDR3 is CASSIGLNSYEQYF. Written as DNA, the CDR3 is TGTGCCAGCAGCATCGGACTCAATTCCTACGAGCAGTACTTC.

CDR3 nucleotides: TGTGCCAGCAGTGAAGTAGGACCCACTAACTATGGCTACACCTTC. It translates to CASSEVGPTNYGYTF. The chain links TRBV6-1 to TRBJ1-2; D call uncertain. CDR3 length: 15 residues. Germline V gene sequence: CDR1 MNHNS, CDR2 SASEGT. Trimming pared 1 base from V and 0 bases from J, leaving 9 bases between.

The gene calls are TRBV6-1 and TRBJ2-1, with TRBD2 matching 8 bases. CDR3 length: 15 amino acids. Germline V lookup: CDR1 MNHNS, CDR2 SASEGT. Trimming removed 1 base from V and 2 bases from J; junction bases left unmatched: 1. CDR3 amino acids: CASSEGGGTYNEQFF. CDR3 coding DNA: TGTGCCAGCAGTGAAGGCGGGGGGACCTACAATGAGCAGTTCTTC.

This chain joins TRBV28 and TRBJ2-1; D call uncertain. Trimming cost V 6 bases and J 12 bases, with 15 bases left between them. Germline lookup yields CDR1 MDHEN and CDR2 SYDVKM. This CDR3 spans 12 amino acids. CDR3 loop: CASSPLLSPQFF. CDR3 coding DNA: TGTGCCAGCAGCCCACTCCTCAGCCCGCAGTTCTTC. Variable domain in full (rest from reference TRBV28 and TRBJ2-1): DVKVTQSSRYLVKRTGEKVFLECVQDMDHENMFWYRQDPGLGLRLIYFSYDVKMKEKGDIPEGYSVSREKKERFSLILESASTNQTSMYLCASSPLLSPQFFGPGTRLTVL.

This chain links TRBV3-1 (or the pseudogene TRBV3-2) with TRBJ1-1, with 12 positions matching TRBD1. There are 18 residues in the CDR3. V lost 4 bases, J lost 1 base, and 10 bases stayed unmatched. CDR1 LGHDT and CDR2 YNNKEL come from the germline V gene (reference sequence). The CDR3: CASSPGPGTGGRNTEAFF. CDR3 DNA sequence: TGTGCCAGCAGCCCAGGTCCCGGGACAGGGGGCAGGAACACTGAAGCTTTCTTT.

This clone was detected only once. In nucleotides, the CDR3 is TGTGCCAGCAGCTTAGGGGACGAGCAGTACTTC. This codes for CASSLGDEQYF. The V gene is TRBV11-2, the J gene TRBJ2-7; D uncertain. Trimming cost V 1 base and J 5 bases, with 3 bases left between them. The CDR3 has 11 residues. Germline CDR1 and CDR2: SGHAT and FQNNGV.

CDR3 coding DNA: TGTGCCAGCAGCTTAGCCGCGACAGGGGCCGAGCAGTACTTC. Translated, it gives CASSLAATGAEQYF. This chain connects TRBV11-3 to TRBJ2-7; 8 bases align to TRBD1. This CDR3 is 14 amino acids long. The germline V gene encodes CDR1 SGHNT and CDR2 YENEEA. Trimming at V came to 1 base and at J to 6 bases, leaving 5 bases not matched to a gene.

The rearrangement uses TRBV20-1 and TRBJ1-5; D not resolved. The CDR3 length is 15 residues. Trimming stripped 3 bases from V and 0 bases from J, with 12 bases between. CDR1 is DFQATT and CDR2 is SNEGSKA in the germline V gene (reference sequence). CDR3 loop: CSASRPDYSNQPQHF. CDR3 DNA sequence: TGCAGTGCTAGTAGGCCGGACTATAGCAATCAGCCCCAGCATTTT.